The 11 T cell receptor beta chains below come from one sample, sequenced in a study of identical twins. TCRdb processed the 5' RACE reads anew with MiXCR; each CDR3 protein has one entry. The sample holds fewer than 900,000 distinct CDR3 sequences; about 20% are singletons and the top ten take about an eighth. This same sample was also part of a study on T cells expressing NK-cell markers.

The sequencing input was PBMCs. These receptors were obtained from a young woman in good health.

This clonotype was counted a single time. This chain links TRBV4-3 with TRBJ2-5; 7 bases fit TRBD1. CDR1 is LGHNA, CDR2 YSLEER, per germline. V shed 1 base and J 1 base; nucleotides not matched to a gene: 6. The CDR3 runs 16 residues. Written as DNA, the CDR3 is TGCGCCAGCAGCCAAGGGTCGACAGGGTCCCAAGAGACCCAGTACTTC. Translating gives CASSQGSTGSQETQYF.

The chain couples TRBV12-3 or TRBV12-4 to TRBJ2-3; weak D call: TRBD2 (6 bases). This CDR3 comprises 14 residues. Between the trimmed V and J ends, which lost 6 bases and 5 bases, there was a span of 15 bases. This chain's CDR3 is CASSSGDRVDTQYF. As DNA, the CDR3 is TGTGCCAGCAGCTCGGGAGACCGCGTAGATACGCAGTATTTT.

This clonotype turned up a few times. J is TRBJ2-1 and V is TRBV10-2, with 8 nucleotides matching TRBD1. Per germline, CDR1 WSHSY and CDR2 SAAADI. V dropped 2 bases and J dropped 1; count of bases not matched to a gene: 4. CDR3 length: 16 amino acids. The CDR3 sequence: CASSEPRQGSYNEQFF. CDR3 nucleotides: TGCGCCAGCAGTGAGCCCCGACAGGGGTCCTACAATGAGCAGTTCTTC.

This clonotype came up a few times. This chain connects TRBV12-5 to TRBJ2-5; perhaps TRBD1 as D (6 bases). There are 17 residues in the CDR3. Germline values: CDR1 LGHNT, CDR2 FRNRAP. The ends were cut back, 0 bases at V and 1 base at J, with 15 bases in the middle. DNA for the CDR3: TGTGCTAGTGGTTTGGTACGGGACATCACCCCCCAAGAGACCCAGTACTTC. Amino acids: CASGLVRDITPQETQYF. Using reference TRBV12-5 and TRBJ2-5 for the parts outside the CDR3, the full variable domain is DARVTQTPRHKVTEMGQEVTMRCQPILGHNTVFWYRQTMMQGLELLAYFRNRAPLDDSGMPKDRFSAEMPDATLATLKIQPSEPRDSAVYFCASGLVRDITPQETQYFGPGTRLLVL.

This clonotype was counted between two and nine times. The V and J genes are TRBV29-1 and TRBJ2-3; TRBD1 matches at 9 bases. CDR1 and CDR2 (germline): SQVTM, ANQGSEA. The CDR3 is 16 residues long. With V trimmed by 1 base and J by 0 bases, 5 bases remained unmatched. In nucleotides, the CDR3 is TGCAGCGTTGAAGGGGTGGACAGGGGAAGCACAGATACGCAGTATTTT. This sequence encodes CSVEGVDRGSTDTQYF.

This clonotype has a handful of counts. As DNA, the CDR3 is TGTGCCAGCAGCCCCGTAGAGGGGACAGGATTCACAGATACGCAGTATTTT. Encoded protein: CASSPVEGTGFTDTQYF. The V gene is TRBV7-2, the J gene TRBJ2-3; 8 bases fit TRBD1. The CDR3 has 17 amino acids. J was trimmed by 2 bases and V by 5 bases; bases with no gene match: 12. CDR1 and CDR2 (germline): SGHTA, FQGNSA.

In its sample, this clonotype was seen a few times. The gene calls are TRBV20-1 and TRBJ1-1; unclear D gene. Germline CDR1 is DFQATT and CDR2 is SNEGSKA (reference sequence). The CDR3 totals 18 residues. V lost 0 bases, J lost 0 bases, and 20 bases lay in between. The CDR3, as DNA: TGCAGTGCTAGAGATCTAAGGTTTGTGGCCAGGTTGAACACTGAAGCTTTCTTT. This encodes CSARDLRFVARLNTEAFF.

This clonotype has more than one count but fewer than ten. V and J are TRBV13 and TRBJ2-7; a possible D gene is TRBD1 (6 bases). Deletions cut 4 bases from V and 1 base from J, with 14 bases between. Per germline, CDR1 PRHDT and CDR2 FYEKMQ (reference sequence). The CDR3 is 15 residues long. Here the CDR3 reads CASSSPGTRSYEQYF. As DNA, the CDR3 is TGTGCCAGCAGCTCCCCGGGGACACGTTCCTACGAGCAGTACTTC.

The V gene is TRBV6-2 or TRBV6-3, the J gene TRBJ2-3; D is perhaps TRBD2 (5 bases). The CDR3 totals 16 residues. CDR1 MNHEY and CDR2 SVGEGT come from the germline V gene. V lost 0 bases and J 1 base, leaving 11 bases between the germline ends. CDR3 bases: TGTGCCAGCAGTTACTCGAAAGAGGGCCGCACAGATACGCAGTATTTT. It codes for CASSYSKEGRTDTQYF.

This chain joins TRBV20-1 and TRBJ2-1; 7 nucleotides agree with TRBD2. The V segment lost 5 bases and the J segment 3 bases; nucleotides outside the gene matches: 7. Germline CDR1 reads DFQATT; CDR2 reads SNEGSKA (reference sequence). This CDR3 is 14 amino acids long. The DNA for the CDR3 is TGCAGTGCTGTAAGCGGGGCTCACTACAATGAGCAGTTCTTC. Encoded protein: CSAVSGAHYNEQFF.

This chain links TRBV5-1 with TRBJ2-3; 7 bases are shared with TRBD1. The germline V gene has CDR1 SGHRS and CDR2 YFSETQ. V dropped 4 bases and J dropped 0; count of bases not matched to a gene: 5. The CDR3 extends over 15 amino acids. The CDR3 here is CASSPPGQSTDTQYF. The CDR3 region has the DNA TGCGCCAGCAGCCCTCCGGGACAGAGCACAGATACGCAGTATTTT.